Each of the 19 T cell receptor beta chains below was sequenced from the same sample in a study of human T cells and chemical hapten exposure. Regarding time point: pre-sensitization, week 0. The treatment is: therapeutic diphenylcyclopropenone sensitization with weekly scalp DPC. TCRdb recomputed calls from the RACE reads with MiXCR, one row per CDR3 protein. The sample lists under 200,000 distinct CDR3 sequences; approximately 31% were seen once. The sequencing here drew on whole blood, taken in connection with sensitization to the hapten diphenylcyclopropenone (DPC). All receptors derive from a woman aged 25 to 45 with alopecia areata. Some clones in this sample may be carry-over from other donors' samples.

A word on this clonotype: A read error may account for a junction end that differs from germline. The CDR3 loop is CASGFFPINEQFF. DNA of the CDR3: TGTGCCAGCGGCTTTTTCCCTATCAATGAGCAGTTCTTC. This sequence joins TRBV11-3 and TRBJ2-1; no firm D call. The CDR3 runs 13 residues. Germline values: CDR1 SGHNT, CDR2 YENEEA.

This clonotype was detected ten times or more. The chain couples TRBV7-8 to TRBJ1-4, with a possible D match to TRBD1 (5 bases). The ends were cut back, 3 bases at V and 12 bases at J, with 41 bases in the middle. CDR1 and CDR2 (germline): SGHVS, FQNEAQ. The length of the CDR3 is 22 residues. CDR3 sequence: CASSFRVVMNLSLSRTMKQLFF. In DNA, the CDR3 is TGTGCCAGCAGCTTCAGGGTAGTTATGAACCTCTCCCTCTCACGGACAATGAAGCAACTGTTTTTT. The full variable domain, with the rest looked up from reference TRBV7-8 and TRBJ1-4, is GAGVSQSPRYKVAKRGQDVALRCDPISGHVSLFWYQQALGQGPEFLTYFQNEAQLDKSGLPSDRFFAERPEGSVSTLKIQRTQQEDSAVYLCASSFRVVMNLSLSRTMKQLFFGSGTQLSVL.

This clonotype was observed a few times. The rearrangement links TRBV10-3 to TRBJ2-5; 7 bases are shared with TRBD2. The CDR3 is 15 amino acids. Germline CDR1 is ENHRY and CDR2 is SYGVKD. Losses at the gene ends were 5 bases for V and 3 bases for J; bases not matched to a gene: 9. This chain's CDR3 is CAISPERGAEETQYF. In nucleotides, the CDR3 is TGTGCCATCAGTCCGGAGCGGGGAGCCGAAGAGACCCAGTACTTC.

This chain connects TRBV5-4 to TRBJ2-1, with D possibly matching TRBD1 (6 bases). Per germline, CDR1 SGHNT and CDR2 YYREEE (reference sequence). V lost 1 base to trimming and J lost 8 bases, with 10 bases between them. The CDR3 is 13 amino acids. CDR3 coding DNA: TGTGCCAGCAGCTTGAGAGGGGGAGATGAGCAGTTCTTC. Translating gives CASSLRGGDEQFF.

This chain links TRBV6-2 or TRBV6-3 with TRBJ2-4; D is ambiguous. The CDR3 runs 12 residues. Per germline, CDR1 MNHEY and CDR2 SVGEGT. Trimming removed 1 base from V and 5 bases from J, with 3 bases in between. The CDR3 region is CASSYYENIQYF. CDR3 sequence (DNA): TGTGCCAGCAGTTACTATGAAAACATTCAGTACTTC.

In its sample, this clonotype was seen a few times. The genes are TRBV7-6 and TRBJ2-1; 7 nucleotides line up with TRBD2. V shed 2 bases and J 5 bases; nucleotides not matched to a gene: 9. Germline V gives CDR1 SGHVS, CDR2 FNYEAQ. CDR3 size: 16 residues. This chain's CDR3 is CASSLWPSGNDNEQFF. CDR3 in DNA: TGTGCCAGCAGCTTATGGCCTAGCGGAAATGACAATGAGCAGTTCTTC. Complete variable domain (other parts from reference TRBV7-6 and TRBJ2-1): GAGVSQSPRYKVTKRGQDVALRCDPISGHVSLYWYRQALGQGPEFLTYFNYEAQQDKSGLPNDRFSAERPEGSISTLTIQRTEQRDSAMYRCASSLWPSGNDNEQFFGPGTRLTVL.

This rearrangement joins TRBV14 to TRBJ1-1; 8 nucleotides match TRBD1. The V segment lost 2 bases and the J segment 0 bases; nucleotides outside the gene matches: 2. This CDR3 contains 15 residues. Germline CDR1 reads SGHDN; CDR2 reads FVKESK. In DNA form, the CDR3 reads TGTGCCAGCAGCCAAAACAGGGGGTTGAACACTGAAGCTTTCTTT. This codes for CASSQNRGLNTEAFF. Filled out from reference TRBV14 and TRBJ1-1, the complete variable domain reads EAGVTQFPSHSVIEKGQTVTLRCDPISGHDNLYWYRRVMGKEIKFLLHFVKESKQDESGMPNNRFLAERTGGTYSTLKVQPAELEDSGVYFCASSQNRGLNTEAFFGQGTRLTVV.

The gene calls are TRBV9 and TRBJ2-7; tentative D call: TRBD1 (5 bases). The CDR3 length is 14 residues. Germline V gene sequence: CDR1 SGDLS, CDR2 YYNGEE. The V gene lost 0 bases and the J gene lost 2 bases, with 9 bases spanning the gap. CDR3 bases: TGTGCCAGCAGCGTAGATCAGGGAACCTACGAGCAGTACTTC. Its translation: CASSVDQGTYEQYF.

The chain links TRBV20-1 to TRBJ2-5; 14 bases match TRBD2. From germline, CDR1 is DFQATT and CDR2 SNEGSKA (reference sequence). V trimming: 6 bases; J trimming: 5 bases; junction bases outside the gene matches: 8. The CDR3 has 15 residues. The CDR3 sequence: CSAQGLAGGIETQYF. In nucleotides, the CDR3 is TGCAGTGCCCAAGGACTAGCGGGAGGTATTGAGACCCAGTACTTC.

The chain links TRBV28 to TRBJ2-1, with TRBD1 matching over 7 bases. With 4 bases clipped from V and 0 bases from J, the junction kept 6 bases outside the gene matches. Germline V lookup: CDR1 MDHEN, CDR2 SYDVKM. This CDR3 is built from 16 residues. The CDR3 DNA is TGTGCCAGCAGTTCGCCGGCAGGGGGCTCCTACAATGAGCAGTTCTTC. Amino acid sequence: CASSSPAGGSYNEQFF.

The chain joins TRBV29-1 to TRBJ2-3, with D uncertain. This CDR3 is 13 amino acids long. Germline lookup yields CDR1 SQVTM and CDR2 ANQGSEA. V gave up 4 bases and J gave up 6 bases, with 14 bases separating them. CDR3 sequence: CSVGVNQGDTQYF. The DNA for the CDR3 is TGCAGCGTTGGAGTCAATCAAGGGGATACGCAGTATTTT.

J is TRBJ2-5 and V is TRBV5-4; tentatively, D is TRBD1 or TRBD2 (5 bases each). Trimming removed 4 bases at V and 0 bases at J, with 13 bases between. Germline V lookup: CDR1 SGHNT, CDR2 YYREEE (reference sequence). The CDR3 sequence is 15 residues long. The CDR3 is CASSRGTGYQETQYF. DNA of the CDR3: TGTGCCAGCAGCCGGGGCACGGGGTACCAAGAGACCCAGTACTTC.

V and J are TRBV5-6 and TRBJ1-3; 9 bases match TRBD1. V trimming: 1 base; J trimming: 4 bases; junction bases outside the gene matches: 9. This CDR3 is built from 17 residues. The germline gives CDR1 SGHDT, CDR2 YYEEEE. The CDR3 DNA follows: TGTGCCAGCAGCTTGACTGGGACAGGGCTGATCGGAAACACCATATATTTT. This encodes CASSLTGTGLIGNTIYF.

The rearrangement links TRBV7-9 to TRBJ1-6; 7 nucleotides agree with TRBD1. The CDR3 length is 15 residues. Per the germline V gene, CDR1 is SEHNR and CDR2 is FQNEAQ (reference sequence). V shed 5 bases, J shed 6 bases, and the junction held 7 bases outside the gene matches. The CDR3 DNA reads as TGTGCCAGCAGCGCCCCAGGGGGTGGTAATTCACCCCTCCACTTT. It specifies CASSAPGGGNSPLHF.

The chain uses TRBV10-3 and TRBJ2-1; 7 nucleotides align to TRBD1. This CDR3 comprises 13 residues. With 6 bases clipped from V and 6 bases from J, the junction kept 5 bases outside the gene matches. Germline assignment: CDR1 ENHRY and CDR2 SYGVKD. The CDR3 is CAIRLGQTNEQFF. In DNA form, the CDR3 reads TGTGCCATCAGACTGGGACAGACCAATGAGCAGTTCTTC.

This sequence joins TRBV6-2 or TRBV6-3 and TRBJ1-5; perhaps TRBD1 as D (5 bases). The germline V gene encodes CDR1 MNHEY and CDR2 SVGEGT. V was cut by 6 bases and J by 0 bases, with 12 bases left in between. The CDR3 runs to 15 residues. The CDR3 loop reads CASRTPGNSNQPQHF. The CDR3 coding sequence is TGTGCCAGCAGAACACCAGGGAATAGCAATCAGCCCCAGCATTTT.

Points on this clonotype: The junction departs from the called germline gene at one end, perhaps through a read error. The chain employs TRBV28 and TRBJ1-3, with a weak D call TRBD1 (5 bases). The CDR3 covers 15 residues. The germline V gene has CDR1 MDHEN and CDR2 SYDVKM. The CDR3 coding sequence is TGTGCCAGCAATTTAGGGACGGCCTCTGGAAACACCATATATTTT. It translates to CASNLGTASGNTIYF. The complete variable domain, with remaining parts taken from reference TRBV28 and TRBJ1-3, reads DVKVTQSSRYLVKRTGEKVFLECVQDMDHENMFWYRQDPGLGLRLIYFSYDVKMKEKGDIPEGYSVSREKKERFSLILESASTNQTSMYLCASNLGTASGNTIYFGEGSWLTVV.

The chain couples TRBV6-5 to TRBJ1-1, with unresolved D. The CDR3 is 13 amino acids. Germline V gene lookup returns CDR1 MNHEY and CDR2 SVGAGI. Trimming cost V 6 bases and J 7 bases, with 15 bases left between them. CDR3 region: CASSPVWSDEAFF. CDR3 coding DNA: TGTGCCAGCAGCCCTGTTTGGTCCGATGAAGCTTTCTTT.

In its sample, this clonotype was seen a few times. The V gene is TRBV29-1, the J gene TRBJ2-5; weak D call: TRBD1 (5 bases). Looked up from germline, CDR1 is SQVTM and CDR2 is ANQGSEA. This CDR3 spans 12 amino acids. Trimming took off 7 bases at V and 2 bases at J, with 11 bases between the two ends. CDR3 coding DNA: TGCAGCGGGGGTAGGGGACAAGAGACCCAGTACTTC. Translating it yields CSGGRGQETQYF.